The 25 T cell receptor beta chains below were found in one sample sequenced in a study of monozygotic twins with cystic fibrosis. TCRdb keeps only in-frame clones here, not all; method: immunoSEQ multiplex PCR. This table holds about 36,000 clones, 84% found once. The sequenced material came from blood. These receptors were taken from a girl aged 2 to 10 with cystic fibrosis.

The chain employs TRBV20-1 and TRBJ2-5; no clear D gene. Germline CDR1 and CDR2: DFQATT and SNEGSKA (reference sequence). With 8 bases removed from V and 5 bases from J, the gap between germline ends came to 9 bases. The CDR3 consists of 10 residues. The CDR3 DNA reads TGCAGTTCCCAGAGGGAGACCCAGTACTTC. It specifies CSSQRETQYF.

The chain uses TRBV5-6 and TRBJ2-7; D ambiguous. The CDR3 sequence is 13 residues long. Germline V lookup: CDR1 SGHDT, CDR2 YYEEEE. The V end lost 1 base, the J end lost 2 bases, and 7 bases lay between the germline ends. Here the CDR3 DNA reads TGTGCCAGCAGCTTGCTAGAAACCTACGAGCAGTACTTC. It yields the protein CASSLLETYEQYF.

The V call is TRBV6-5, the J call TRBJ1-2, with 10 bases fitting TRBD1. Germline V CDR1 and CDR2: MNHEY, SVGAGI. CDR3 length equals 15 residues. With V trimmed by 3 bases and J by 7 bases, 8 bases remained unmatched. The CDR3 bases are TGTGCCAGCAGTTATAAACCGGGACAGGGGTCTGGCTACACCTTC. It yields the protein CASSYKPGQGSGYTF.

The chain is built from TRBV11-2 and TRBJ1-6; no clear D. Germline lookup yields CDR1 SGHAT and CDR2 FQNNGV. CDR3 length equals 12 residues. Trimming removed 5 bases from V and 7 bases from J, with 6 bases in between. The CDR3 loop reads CASSPPNSPLHF. CDR3 DNA sequence: TGTGCCAGCAGCCCCCCGAATTCACCCCTCCACTTT.

This clone was observed once. The V call is TRBV5-1, the J call TRBJ2-5, with 7 bases that match TRBD2. The germline CDR1 and CDR2 sequences are SGHRS and YFSETQ. Unmatched junction bases numbered 5, after V lost 5 bases and J lost 1 base. CDR3 length equals 14 residues. CDR3 nucleotides: TGCGCCAGCAGTGGCGGGGGAGTCCAAGAGACCCAGTACTTC. It specifies CASSGGGVQETQYF.

CDR3 sequence: CASIRAENTEAFF. CDR3 DNA sequence: TGTGCCAGCATTCGAGCTGAGAACACTGAAGCTTTCTTT. J is TRBJ1-1 and V is TRBV2; D is unresolved. Germline assignment: CDR1 SNHLY and CDR2 FYNNEI. V lost 7 bases and J lost 1, with 10 bases in between. The CDR3 runs 13 residues. Combining the CDR3 with reference TRBV2 and TRBJ1-1 gives the whole variable domain EPEVTQTPSHQVTQMGQEVILRCVPISNHLYFYWYRQILGQKVEFLVSFYNNEISEKSEIFDDQFSVERPDGSNFTLKIRSTKLEDSAMYFCASIRAENTEAFFGQGTRLTVV.

This chain joins TRBV2 and TRBJ2-2; D possibly matches TRBD1 or TRBD2 (6 bases each). The ends were cut back, 7 bases at V and 2 bases at J, with 20 bases in the middle. Per the germline V gene, CDR1 is SNHLY and CDR2 is FYNNEI. The CDR3 length is 17 residues. CDR3 amino acids: CASIFREGGGNTGELFF. CDR3 sequence (DNA): TGTGCCAGCATTTTCAGAGAGGGGGGAGGAAACACCGGGGAGCTGTTTTTT.

This clone appeared once. The gene calls are TRBV6-4 and TRBJ2-7; D not certain. Germline CDR1 is MRHNA and CDR2 is SNTAGT. CDR3 length: 11 residues. V gave up 10 bases and J gave up 4 bases, with 11 bases separating them. The DNA of the CDR3 is TGTGCCACCCGAAACCTGTACGAGCAGTACTTC. This sequence encodes CATRNLYEQYF.

This chain links TRBV7-2 with TRBJ2-7; a possible D gene is TRBD1 (6 bases). CDR1 and CDR2 from the germline V gene are SGHTA and FQGNSA. The length of the CDR3 is 14 residues. V was pared by 4 bases and J by 3 bases, with 13 bases between. Written as DNA, the CDR3 is TGTGCCAGCAGCTCCTCGGGACACATCTACGAGCAGTACTTC. Translated, it gives CASSSSGHIYEQYF.

The V and J genes are TRBV4-2 and TRBJ2-3; D is possibly TRBD1 or TRBD2 (6 bases each). Germline V CDR1 and CDR2: LGHNA, YNFKEQ. V lost 3 bases, J lost 1 base, and 11 bases lay in between. CDR3 size: 15 residues. The CDR3 nucleotides are TGTGCCAGCAGCCACGATAGGGGGGGCACAGATACGCAGTATTTT. It translates to CASSHDRGGTDTQYF.

The chain couples TRBV6-6 to TRBJ1-6; 8 nucleotides agree with TRBD1. The CDR3 spans 14 residues. V lost 2 bases and J lost 7; bases outside the gene matches: 1. The germline V gene has CDR1 MNHNY and CDR2 SVGAGI (reference sequence). CDR3 bases: TGTGCCAGCAGTTACGGGACAGGAAATTCACCCCTCCACTTT. Its translation is CASSYGTGNSPLHF.

This clone appeared a single time. The chain combines TRBV30 with TRBJ2-1; tentative D call: TRBD2 (6 bases). Trimming shortened V by 3 bases and J by 4 bases, and 13 bases separated the two germline ends. Germline V lookup: CDR1 GTSNPN, CDR2 SVGIG (reference sequence). This CDR3 region has 14 residues. CDR3 sequence (DNA): TGTGCCTGGAGGGGCTGGGGAGGTTACAATGAGCAGTTCTTC. Its protein product is CAWRGWGGYNEQFF.

This sequence joins TRBV10-3 and TRBJ2-7, with 11 bases that match TRBD1. The CDR3 covers 14 residues. CDR1 is ENHRY, CDR2 SYGVKD, per germline. Unmatched junction bases numbered 10, after V lost 9 bases and J lost 6 bases. Here the CDR3 DNA reads TGTGCCATTTGCCCAGTCGGGACAGGGGGCGAGCAGTACTTC. This encodes CAICPVGTGGEQYF.

The chain is built from TRBV27 and TRBJ2-7; TRBD1 matches at 11 bases. With 6 bases clipped from V and 2 bases from J, the junction kept 6 bases outside the gene matches. Germline loops: CDR1 MNHEY, CDR2 SMNVEV (reference sequence). The CDR3 is 15 amino acids. The CDR3 reads CASRAPGQGAYEQYF. CDR3 sequence (DNA): TGTGCCAGCAGGGCCCCGGGACAGGGGGCCTACGAGCAGTACTTC.

The chain employs TRBV9 and TRBJ1-5; 11 nucleotides align to TRBD1. CDR1 and CDR2 (germline): SGDLS, YYNGEE. J lost 4 bases, V lost 3 bases, and 3 bases had no gene match. This CDR3 region has 15 residues. CDR3 loop: CASSGGQGENQPQHF. In nucleotides, the CDR3 is TGTGCCAGCAGCGGGGGACAGGGGGAAAATCAGCCCCAGCATTTT.

The CDR3 loop reads CASTYGYTF. The DNA for the CDR3 is TGTGCCAGCACGTATGGCTACACCTTC. The chain links TRBV5-8 to TRBJ1-2, with D hard to call. This CDR3 has 9 residues. CDR1 and CDR2 from the germline V gene are SGHTS and YDEGEE. The V gene lost 6 bases and the J gene lost 5 bases, with 2 bases spanning the gap.

This clone was observed a single time. The chain employs TRBV11-2 and TRBJ1-2; unclear D gene. Germline V gives CDR1 SGHAT, CDR2 FQNNGV. CDR3 size: 16 residues. Trimming left V 1 base short and J 4 bases short, with 16 bases between. CDR3 bases: TGTGCCAGCAGCTTAGTAGGAGGGCCCGTTCGCTATGGCTACACCTTC. This sequence encodes CASSLVGGPVRYGYTF.

The chain recombines TRBV27 with TRBJ2-1; no definite D call. Deletions cut 6 bases from V and 7 bases from J, with 13 bases between. CDR1 MNHEY and CDR2 SMNVEV come from the germline V gene (reference sequence). The CDR3 extends over 13 amino acids. CDR3 sequence: CASRLWGKNEQFF. DNA of the CDR3: TGTGCCAGCAGACTGTGGGGAAAAAATGAGCAGTTCTTC.

The chain is built from TRBV7-9 and TRBJ1-4; 7 bases align to TRBD1. The V and J ends lost 2 bases and 0 bases, in that order; junction bases with no gene match: 12. The CDR3 is made up of 19 amino acids. Germline CDR1 is SEHNR and CDR2 is FQNEAQ (reference sequence). CDR3 residues: CASSLYSGTARTTNEKLFF. The CDR3 coding sequence is TGTGCCAGCAGCTTATATTCCGGGACAGCCCGTACAACTAATGAAAAACTGTTTTTT.

This clone was recorded once. V and J are TRBV7-2 and TRBJ2-1; tentatively, D is TRBD2 (7 bases). V lost 3 bases and J 12 bases, leaving 21 bases between the germline ends. CDR1 is SGHTA and CDR2 is FQGNSA in the germline V gene. The CDR3 has 15 amino acids. The CDR3 coding sequence is TGTGCCAGCAGCTTTCCTGGTATCAGGGGAGGGTGGCAGTTCTTC. This codes for CASSFPGIRGGWQFF.

The J gene is TRBJ1-4, the V gene TRBV5-1; unclear D gene. V was pared by 4 bases and J by 8 bases, with 9 bases between. This CDR3 has 12 amino acids. Germline CDR1 and CDR2: SGHRS and YFSETQ. CDR3 sequence: CASSPGSEKLFF. The CDR3 DNA follows: TGCGCCAGCAGCCCTGGGTCCGAAAAACTGTTTTTT.

This chain joins TRBV21-1 and TRBJ2-2; the D call of TRBD1 is as the table states it, not checked on the DNA. TRBV21-1 is a listed pseudogene. This CDR3 has 19 amino acids. The CDR3 DNA sequence: TGTGCCAGCAGCACCCTTCCGGGACAGGGTACCTGGGACACCGGGGAGCTGTTTTTT. Protein product: CASSTLPGQGTWDTGELFF.

The chain links TRBV29-1 to TRBJ2-5; no definite D call. This CDR3 spans 12 amino acids. Trimming cost V 7 bases and J 5 bases, with 14 bases left between them. Germline assignment: CDR1 SQVTM and CDR2 ANQGSEA. The chain's CDR3 is CSAGGAWETQYF. For the CDR3, the DNA is TGCAGCGCTGGCGGCGCGTGGGAGACCCAGTACTTC.

This chain connects TRBV29-1 to TRBJ1-2, with D uncertain. Trimming stripped 0 bases from V and 5 bases from J, with 4 bases between. The CDR3 runs 11 residues. Germline V CDR1 and CDR2: SQVTM, ANQGSEA. CDR3: CSVEDKYGYTF. The DNA for the CDR3 is TGCAGCGTTGAAGATAAGTATGGCTACACCTTC.

The chain uses TRBV6-4 and TRBJ2-1; possible D gene TRBD2, 6 bases. The length of the CDR3 is 13 residues. The germline V and J ends were trimmed by 8 bases and 5 bases, with 13 bases remaining between them. Looked up from germline, CDR1 is MRHNA and CDR2 is SNTAGT. CDR3 coding DNA: TGTGCCAGCGGGACTGGGGAAGACAATGAGCAGTTCTTC. It encodes CASGTGEDNEQFF.